Below are 10 T cell receptor beta chains sequenced from a single sample in a study of T-cell reconstitution after alpha-beta-depleted transplantation in children. The authors prepared the TCRbeta library with unique molecular identifiers. TCRdb used MiXCR to reprocess the PCR reads, holding one entry per CDR3 protein. The data show about 580,000 distinct CDR3 sequences, under 25% seen once. The sequenced sample was PBMCs, mostly from graft donor cells, obtained 360 days after TCRalphabeta/CD19-depleted stem cell transplant. The receptor set was obtained from a boy less than two years old who had a stem cell transplant for acute myeloid leukemia, so the T cells may come from the graft donor.

The table lists this clonotype with many counts. The J gene is TRBJ2-3, the V gene TRBV11-3; TRBD2 is a possible D gene (6 bases). The CDR3 has 13 residues. V lost 5 bases and J lost 7, with 13 bases in between. Per germline, CDR1 SGHNT and CDR2 YENEEA. CDR3 sequence reads: CASSRGTSNTQYF. For the CDR3, the DNA is TGTGCCAGCAGCCGAGGGACTTCCAATACGCAGTATTTT. Full variable domain (missing parts from reference TRBV11-3 and TRBJ2-3): EAGVVQSPRYKIIEKKQPVAFWCNPISGHNTLYWYLQNLGQGPELLIRYENEEAVDDSQLPKDRFSAERLKGVDSTLKIQPAELGDSAVYLCASSRGTSNTQYFGPGTRLTVL.

This clonotype was detected a few times. The V and J genes are TRBV15 and TRBJ2-1; possible D gene TRBD2, 6 bases. V was shortened by 5 bases and J by 1 base, with 6 bases between the two germline ends. The germline V gene has CDR1 LNHNV and CDR2 YYDKDF (reference sequence). CDR3 size: 13 residues. The CDR3 nucleotides read TGTGCCACCAGCGGAGGGTCCTACAATGAGCAGTTCTTC. Its translation: CATSGGSYNEQFF.

This clonotype was observed a few times. This chain joins TRBV20-1 and TRBJ1-2; the D gene is possibly TRBD1 (5 bases). Germline lookup yields CDR1 DFQATT and CDR2 SNEGSKA (reference sequence). There are 12 residues in the CDR3. V lost 4 bases to trimming and J lost 3 bases, with 9 bases between them. The CDR3: CSATDKHYGYTF. CDR3 in DNA: TGCAGTGCTACGGACAAGCACTATGGCTACACCTTC.

The chain links TRBV5-1 to TRBJ2-3; D uncertain. CDR1 and CDR2 (germline): SGHRS, YFSETQ. This CDR3 comprises 14 residues. The V and J ends lost 2 bases and 3 bases respectively, with 10 bases between them. The chain's CDR3 is CASSFETPTDTQYF. DNA for the CDR3: TGCGCCAGCAGCTTCGAGACACCGACAGATACGCAGTATTTT.

This clonotype was detected a few times. The chain joins TRBV6-5 to TRBJ2-1; either TRBD1 or TRBD2 may fit D (5 bases each). Trimming shortened V by 4 bases and J by 7 bases, and 17 bases separated the two germline ends. The CDR3 runs 15 residues. Germline V CDR1 and CDR2: MNHEY, SVGAGI. The CDR3 reads CASSLKGTLGNEQFF. CDR3 DNA: TGTGCCAGCAGTTTGAAGGGGACCCTGGGGAATGAGCAGTTCTTC.

This clonotype was observed at least ten times. The chain carries TRBV7-8 and TRBJ2-5; TRBD1 matches at 8 bases. Germline V gives CDR1 SGHVS, CDR2 FQNEAQ. The junction had 5 bases not matched to a gene; V was cut back by 3 bases and J by 2 bases. This CDR3 spans 15 amino acids. The CDR3 reads CASSFRDRTQETQYF. The CDR3 nucleotides read TGTGCCAGCAGCTTCCGGGACAGGACACAAGAGACCCAGTACTTC.

The gene calls are TRBV20-1 and TRBJ2-5; D may be TRBD2 (5 bases). The V gene's germline CDR1 is DFQATT and CDR2 SNEGSKA (reference sequence). The CDR3 has 13 residues. Between the trimmed V and J ends, which lost 5 bases and 2 bases, there was a span of 12 bases. CDR3 DNA sequence: TGCAGTGCTGGAAGGAGGCTTCAAGAGACCCAGTACTTC. Residues: CSAGRRLQETQYF.

The chain is built from TRBV7-2 and TRBJ1-5; no firm D call. Trimming removed 3 bases from V and 3 bases from J, with 12 bases in between. Germline CDR1 is SGHTA and CDR2 is FQGNSA. CDR3 length: 15 residues. CDR3 sequence (DNA): TGTGCCAGCAGCTTTGATAGTAGCCCCAATCAGCCCCAGCATTTT. It encodes CASSFDSSPNQPQHF.

The chain has TRBV6-5 and TRBJ1-1, with D unclear. Trimming cost V 5 bases and J 4 bases, with 14 bases left between them. This CDR3 contains 14 residues. Germline CDR1 is MNHEY and CDR2 is SVGAGI. In nucleotides, the CDR3 is TGTGCCAGCAGTCACCCCTGGGGAAGCACTGAAGCTTTCTTT. Encoded protein: CASSHPWGSTEAFF.

This clonotype was counted many times. The gene calls are TRBV10-2 and TRBJ2-2; the match to TRBD2 covers 11 bases. V shed 6 bases, J shed 6 bases, and the junction held 3 bases outside the gene matches. In germline, CDR1 is WSHSY, CDR2 SAAADI. The CDR3 spans 14 residues. CDR3 loop: CASSLSGGAGELFF. CDR3 DNA: TGCGCCAGCAGCCTTAGCGGGGGGGCCGGGGAGCTGTTTTTT.